Presented here are 20 T cell receptor beta chains from one specimen sequenced in a study of cytotoxic CD8 clonotypes in ibrutinib-treated CLL. The repertoire was sequenced with immunoSEQ multiplex PCR; TCRdb's copy has only in-frame clones and lacks some. The data contain roughly 150,000 clones, 88% of them singletons. The sequenced sample was PBMCs, obtained at disease progression, from a patient treated with ibrutinib. Receptor source: a human donor with chronic lymphocytic leukemia.

This sequence joins TRBV11-2 and TRBJ2-1; D remains unclear. This CDR3 comprises 14 residues. The germline CDR1 and CDR2 sequences are SGHAT and FQNNGV. The V and J ends lost 1 base and 9 bases respectively, with 13 bases between them. The CDR3 spells CASSLGRMDREQFF. CDR3 DNA sequence: TGTGCCAGCAGCTTAGGCCGTATGGATCGTGAGCAGTTCTTC.

The chain couples TRBV5-4 to TRBJ2-3; possibly TRBD1 or TRBD2 for D (5 bases each). This CDR3 has 15 residues. CDR1 is SGHNT, CDR2 YYREEE, per germline (reference sequence). V was trimmed by 1 base and J by 6 bases, leaving 15 bases between them. CDR3: CASSLRGAGGDTQYF. The CDR3 DNA reads TGTGCCAGCAGCTTGAGGGGCGCCGGCGGGGATACGCAGTATTTT.

The rearrangement uses TRBV18 and TRBJ2-3; D ambiguous. Germline V gene sequence: CDR1 KGHSH, CDR2 LQKENI. This CDR3 has 13 residues. V was cut by 2 bases and J by 0 bases, with 3 bases left in between. Here the CDR3 DNA reads TGTGCCAGCTCACCAGACAGCACAGATACGCAGTATTTT. Its translation is CASSPDSTDTQYF. The whole variable domain, filled in from reference TRBV18 and TRBJ2-3, reads NAGVMQNPRHLVRRRGQEARLRCSPMKGHSHVYWYRQLPEEGLKFMVYLQKENIIDESGMPKERFSAEFPKEGPSILRIQQVVRGDSAAYFCASSPDSTDTQYFGPGTRLTVL.

This clone was detected once. The chain recombines TRBV27 with TRBJ2-4, with D perhaps TRBD2 (6 bases). Deletions cut 2 bases from V and 0 bases from J, with 11 bases between. Germline V CDR1 and CDR2: MNHEY, SMNVEV (reference sequence). The CDR3 totals 16 residues. DNA for the CDR3: TGTGCCAGCAGTTTAACGGCGGGGCTAGCCAAAAACATTCAGTACTTC. As protein: CASSLTAGLAKNIQYF.

V is TRBV19 and J is TRBJ2-5; 7 bases map to TRBD1. Germline trimming cut 3 bases from V and 3 bases from J; bases unmatched to any gene: 10. CDR1 and CDR2 (germline): LNHDA, SQIVND (reference sequence). CDR3 length equals 16 residues. The CDR3 DNA is TGTGCCAGTAGTATGACTTCCGGGACAGTAAAAGAGACCCAGTACTTC. It codes for CASSMTSGTVKETQYF.

The V gene is TRBV7-9, the J gene TRBJ1-1, with a weak D call TRBD1 (5 bases). The germline gives CDR1 SEHNR, CDR2 FQNEAQ (reference sequence). Trimming stripped 4 bases from V and 0 bases from J, with 18 bases between. The CDR3 is 17 residues long. CDR3 nucleotides: TGTGCCAGCAGCTCCCCCCGGGGACTGAGCATGAACACTGAAGCTTTCTTT. It specifies CASSSPRGLSMNTEAFF.

This rearrangement joins TRBV7-2 to TRBJ1-2, with D tentatively TRBD1 (5 bases). This CDR3 is 15 amino acids long. Per germline, CDR1 SGHTA and CDR2 FQGNSA. V was cut by 5 bases and J by 4 bases, with 17 bases left in between. CDR3 sequence (DNA): TGTGCCAGCAGCCCAACCAGGGTGGGGTTCTATGGCTACACCTTC. Its translation is CASSPTRVGFYGYTF.

V and J are TRBV25-1 and TRBJ2-5; D is uncertain. The CDR3 spans 10 residues. V gave up 8 bases and J gave up 5 bases, with 6 bases separating them. The V gene's germline CDR1 is MGHDK and CDR2 SYGVNS. The CDR3 is CASRQETQYF. Written as DNA, the CDR3 is TGTGCCAGCCGGCAGGAGACCCAGTACTTC.

The V gene is TRBV5-4, the J gene TRBJ2-5; D possibly corresponds to TRBD2 (5 bases). Trimming pared 4 bases from V and 5 bases from J, leaving 18 bases between. CDR1 and CDR2 (germline): SGHNT, YYREEE (reference sequence). The CDR3 spans 15 residues. Here the CDR3 reads CASSPSQAQAETQYF. As DNA, the CDR3 is TGTGCCAGCAGCCCTAGCCAAGCGCAGGCGGAGACCCAGTACTTC.

The rearrangement uses TRBV6-6 and TRBJ2-3, with TRBD2 matching 7 bases. The germline V gene has CDR1 MNHNY and CDR2 SVGAGI (reference sequence). The CDR3 is 14 amino acids. Trimming at V came to 6 bases and at J to 2 bases, leaving 5 bases not matched to a gene. CDR3 residues: CASSWDYATDTQYF. The CDR3 region has the DNA TGTGCCAGCAGCTGGGACTACGCCACAGATACGCAGTATTTT.

The chain couples TRBV5-1 to TRBJ2-2, with D perhaps matching TRBD1 (5 bases). CDR3 length equals 15 residues. Germline V gives CDR1 SGHRS, CDR2 YFSETQ. Trimming took off 5 bases at V and 2 bases at J, with 13 bases between the two ends. The CDR3 loop reads CASRPDRSNTGELFF. The CDR3 nucleotides are TGCGCCAGCAGACCTGACAGATCTAACACCGGGGAGCTGTTTTTT.

J is TRBJ2-5 and V is TRBV4-1; D possibly matches TRBD1 or TRBD2 (5 bases each). Between the trimmed V and J ends, which lost 4 bases and 2 bases, there was a span of 14 bases. This CDR3 is built from 15 residues. Germline CDR1 MGHRA, CDR2 YSYEKL. The CDR3 is CASSLTPGPQETQYF. DNA of the CDR3: TGCGCCAGCAGCCTCACACCGGGACCACAAGAGACCCAGTACTTC.

The chain employs TRBV19 and TRBJ1-1, with D unclear. V lost 3 bases, J lost 1 base, and 15 bases lay in between. There are 16 residues in the CDR3. Germline V gene lookup returns CDR1 LNHDA and CDR2 SQIVND (reference sequence). The chain's CDR3 is CASSIRTDLQNTEAFF. The CDR3 DNA reads as TGTGCCAGTAGTATTCGGACGGACTTACAGAACACTGAAGCTTTCTTT.

The CDR3 here is CASSYSGGGNTGELFF. In DNA, the CDR3 is TGTGCCAGCAGTTACTCTGGGGGCGGGAACACCGGGGAGCTGTTTTTT. V is TRBV6-5 and J is TRBJ2-2; TRBD1 might be the D (6 bases). There are 16 residues in the CDR3. CDR1 is MNHEY, CDR2 SVGAGI, per germline. Trimming removed 0 bases at V and 1 base at J, with 9 bases between.

The genes are TRBV6-5 and TRBJ1-2; D remains unclear. Germline values: CDR1 MNHEY, CDR2 SVGAGI. The V end lost 7 bases, the J end lost 4 bases, and 19 bases lay between the germline ends. This CDR3 has 15 residues. The CDR3 spells CASKKPDGSSYGYTF. CDR3 DNA: TGTGCCAGCAAAAAACCGGACGGGTCGTCCTATGGCTACACCTTC.

The chain recombines TRBV6-5 with TRBJ1-5; TRBD1 is a possible D gene (6 bases). V was clipped by 6 bases and J by 4 bases, with 10 bases between them. Germline assignment: CDR1 MNHEY and CDR2 SVGAGI. This CDR3 is 13 amino acids long. CDR3 DNA: TGTGCCAGCAGGGGGGGGCGGAATCAGCCCCAGCATTTT. This translates into CASRGGRNQPQHF.

The J gene is TRBJ1-4, the V gene TRBV7-9; TRBD1 matches at 8 bases. The CDR3 spans 15 residues. V lost 5 bases to trimming and J lost 7 bases; unmatched junction nucleotides: 9. Per germline, CDR1 SEHNR and CDR2 FQNEAQ (reference sequence). This CDR3 is CASSPQTGVGEKLFF. The CDR3 DNA reads as TGTGCCAGCAGCCCCCAGACAGGGGTGGGTGAAAAACTGTTTTTT. The whole variable domain, filled in from reference TRBV7-9 and TRBJ1-4, reads DTGVSQNPRHKITKRGQNVTFRCDPISEHNRLYWYRQTLGQGPEFLTYFQNEAQLEKSRLLSDRFSAERPKGSFSTLEIQRTEQGDSAMYLCASSPQTGVGEKLFFGSGTQLSVL.

The chain is built from TRBV7-3 and TRBJ1-5; no clear D. V was shortened by 4 bases and J by 9 bases, with 10 bases between the two germline ends. This CDR3 comprises 12 residues. The germline V gene encodes CDR1 SGHTA and CDR2 FQGTGA. The CDR3 DNA is TGTGCCAGCAGCTCGAGTCGTGGGCCCCAGCATTTT. Translating it yields CASSSSRGPQHF.

Here the CDR3 reads CASSSAWEARITDTQYF. CDR3 DNA sequence: TGTGCCAGCAGCTCAGCATGGGAGGCTAGAATCACAGATACGCAGTATTTT. This chain uses TRBV7-8 with TRBJ2-3; D possibly corresponds to TRBD2 (6 bases). This CDR3 is built from 17 residues. Trimming took 4 bases from V and 2 from J, leaving 19 bases between them. CDR1 SGHVS and CDR2 FQNEAQ come from the germline V gene.

This clone was observed once. The CDR3 sequence: CASSKEEGMDGYTF. CDR3 DNA: TGTGCCAGCAGCAAGGAGGAAGGGATGGATGGCTACACCTTC. The chain is built from TRBV2 and TRBJ1-2; D is ambiguous. The CDR3 runs 14 residues. CDR1 and CDR2 (germline): SNHLY, FYNNEI. V gave up 6 bases and J gave up 6 bases, with 17 bases separating them.